The clone carrying this T cell receptor beta chain was seen only a few times. Antigen: not known. V was clipped by 4 bases and J by 2 bases; unmatched bases: 1. The CDR3 loop spans 13 amino acids. The germline gives CDR1 MNHEY, CDR2 SVGAGI. These data belong to a study of cytomegalovirus exposure and HLA in healthy donors. The PCR made use of 60 Vbeta and 13 Jbeta primers. Per the study methods: Later analysis identified roughly 84 million unique TCR beta chains, around 10 million shared. The assay was immunoSEQ multiplex PCR, and TCRdb's table has in-frame clones only and misses some. Clone size and V and J calls were adopted from that table, with D and trimming inferred from the DNA. The table records 130,000 or so clones, roughly 75% of them present only once. Healthy bone marrow donors formed the donor group. Findings of the study overall: For TCR beta chains, V- and J-gene trimming was later linked to a missense DCLRE1C variant. Among immune exposure information, only CMV serostatus was available.

Sequences were obtained from PBMCs. The sequence came from a man aged 40-55 years in good health and CMV-seronegative. J is TRBJ2-7 and V is TRBV6-5, with TRBD1 matching over 8 bases. The CDR3 DNA reads TGTGCCAGCAGTTTGACAGGGGCCTACGAGCAGTACTTC. It yields the protein CASSLTGAYEQYF.